Listed below are T cell receptor beta chains from one sample, sequenced in a study of T-cell memory formation after mild COVID-19. TCRdb redid the calling of the 5' RACE reads with MiXCR, one entry per CDR3 protein. The sample holds 350,000 to 450,000 distinct CDR3 sequences; roughly 14% are singletons and the top ten take about 22%. The sample comprised PBMCs or a T cell subset sorted from them (not recorded which). The receptors were sampled from a man aged 18 to 30 who had mild COVID-19 (a few samples of this study predate the infection). Cell type and time point are not known. CDR3s include the opening cysteine and the closing phenylalanine or tryptophan. The order of the fields is J gene, clone size, V gene, D gene, CDR3 protein, CDR3 DNA. The D gene is left open where the match is weak. The size field is filled for only some rows; it gives once, few, many or a size class.

j_gene: TRBJ2-7; abundance: .; v_gene: TRBV7-2; d_gene: .; CDR3aa: CASSLATEAYEQYF; CDR3nt: TGTGCCAGCAGCTTAGCTACAGAAGCCTACGAGCAGTACTTC
j_gene: TRBJ2-3; abundance: .; v_gene: TRBV18; d_gene: .; CDR3aa: CASSQGQRVGNTDTQYF; CDR3nt: TGTGCCAGCTCACAGGGCCAACGTGTTGGGAACACAGATACGCAGTATTTT
j_gene: TRBJ2-7; abundance: few; v_gene: TRBV9; d_gene: TRBD1; CDR3aa: CASSVEGALDEQYF; CDR3nt: TGTGCCAGCAGCGTAGAGGGGGCTTTGGACGAGCAGTACTTC
j_gene: TRBJ2-1; abundance: few; v_gene: TRBV29-1; d_gene: .; CDR3aa: CSVGRGGEQFF; CDR3nt: TGCAGCGTTGGCAGGGGGGGTGAGCAGTTCTTC
j_gene: TRBJ1-2; abundance: .; v_gene: TRBV6-5; d_gene: .; CDR3aa: CASSYSTKPVNYGYTF; CDR3nt: TGTGCCAGCAGTTACTCGACGAAGCCTGTTAACTATGGCTACACCTTC
j_gene: TRBJ2-2; abundance: .; v_gene: TRBV18; d_gene: .; CDR3aa: CASSPQNSFNTGELFF; CDR3nt: TGTGCCAGCTCACCACAAAACAGCTTTAACACCGGGGAGCTGTTTTTT
j_gene: TRBJ2-5; abundance: .; v_gene: TRBV2; d_gene: TRBD1; CDR3aa: CASSEALGQQETQYF; CDR3nt: TGTGCCAGCAGTGAAGCGTTGGGACAGCAAGAGACCCAGTACTTC
j_gene: TRBJ1-4; abundance: few; v_gene: TRBV7-9; d_gene: TRBD1; CDR3aa: CASQVKGTANEKLFF; CDR3nt: TGTGCCAGCCAGGTCAAAGGGACAGCTAATGAAAAACTGTTTTTT
j_gene: TRBJ2-2; abundance: few; v_gene: TRBV5-1; d_gene: .; CDR3aa: CASSLGTPAHTGELFF; CDR3nt: TGCGCCAGCAGCCTGGGTACACCAGCGCACACCGGGGAGCTGTTTTTT
j_gene: TRBJ1-2; abundance: few; v_gene: TRBV11-2; d_gene: .; CDR3aa: CASSGDYGYTF; CDR3nt: TGTGCCAGCAGCGGGGACTATGGCTACACCTTC
j_gene: TRBJ2-3; abundance: .; v_gene: TRBV12-3/TRBV12-4; d_gene: .; CDR3aa: CASSLDTNTQYF; CDR3nt: TGTGCCAGCAGTCTCGACACGAATACGCAGTATTTT
j_gene: TRBJ1-1; abundance: .; v_gene: TRBV12-5; d_gene: TRBD1; CDR3aa: CASGLGTGVMEAFF; CDR3nt: TGTGCTAGTGGTTTGGGGACAGGGGTTATGGAAGCTTTCTTT
j_gene: TRBJ2-1; abundance: once; v_gene: TRBV4-1; d_gene: .; CDR3aa: CASSLALTGGYNEQFF; CDR3nt: TGCGCCAGCAGCTTAGCGTTGACAGGCGGCTACAATGAGCAGTTCTTC
j_gene: TRBJ2-2; abundance: few; v_gene: TRBV5-1; d_gene: TRBD2; CDR3aa: CASSDPGGAISGELFF; CDR3nt: TGCGCCAGCAGCGACCCCGGGGGGGCCATTAGCGGGGAGCTGTTTTTT
j_gene: TRBJ2-3; abundance: .; v_gene: TRBV25-1; d_gene: .; CDR3aa: CASSARGRDTQYF; CDR3nt: TGTGCCAGCAGTGCAAGGGGAAGAGATACGCAGTATTTT
j_gene: TRBJ1-2; abundance: .; v_gene: TRBV6-1; d_gene: .; CDR3aa: CASRAGRQEFHGYTF; CDR3nt: TGTGCCAGCAGAGCGGGGCGCCAGGAGTTTCATGGCTACACCTTC
j_gene: TRBJ1-1; abundance: .; v_gene: TRBV5-8; d_gene: .; CDR3aa: CASSSTGPGSEAFF; CDR3nt: TGTGCCAGCAGCTCAACCGGCCCAGGTAGTGAAGCTTTCTTT
j_gene: TRBJ1-5; abundance: .; v_gene: TRBV6-2/TRBV6-3; d_gene: .; CDR3aa: CASTRAGEGNQPQHF; CDR3nt: TGTGCCAGCACCAGGGCGGGGGAAGGCAATCAGCCCCAGCATTTT
j_gene: TRBJ2-5; abundance: few; v_gene: TRBV7-2; d_gene: TRBD1; CDR3aa: CASSLGQGPWTQYF; CDR3nt: TGTGCCAGCAGCCTCGGACAGGGACCTTGGACCCAGTACTTC
j_gene: TRBJ2-2; abundance: few; v_gene: TRBV9; d_gene: .; CDR3aa: CASSPQNRATGELFF; CDR3nt: TGTGCCAGCAGCCCCCAGAATAGGGCCACCGGGGAGCTGTTTTTT
j_gene: TRBJ1-6; abundance: many; v_gene: TRBV18; d_gene: .; CDR3aa: CASSLRLEGWNSPLHF; CDR3nt: TGTGCCAGCTCACTACGCCTGGAGGGGTGGAATTCACCCCTCCACTTT
j_gene: TRBJ2-2; abundance: .; v_gene: TRBV6-2/TRBV6-3; d_gene: .; CDR3aa: CASIPRMNTGELFF; CDR3nt: TGTGCCAGCATCCCGCGAATGAACACCGGGGAGCTGTTTTTT
j_gene: TRBJ1-5; abundance: few; v_gene: TRBV7-2; d_gene: .; CDR3aa: CASGLPVQPQHF; CDR3nt: TGTGCCAGCGGGTTGCCCGTTCAGCCCCAGCATTTT
j_gene: TRBJ1-5; abundance: .; v_gene: TRBV4-3; d_gene: .; CDR3aa: CASSERSNQPQHF; CDR3nt: TGCGCCAGCAGCGAAAGGAGCAATCAGCCCCAGCATTTT
j_gene: TRBJ1-1; abundance: few; v_gene: TRBV12-3/TRBV12-4; d_gene: .; CDR3aa: CASSPRTALNTEAFF; CDR3nt: TGTGCCAGCAGCCCCCGGACAGCTCTGAACACTGAAGCTTTCTTT
j_gene: TRBJ2-3; abundance: few; v_gene: TRBV20-1; d_gene: .; CDR3aa: CSARDGGADTQYF; CDR3nt: TGCAGTGCTAGAGATGGGGGAGCAGATACGCAGTATTTT
j_gene: TRBJ2-5; abundance: many; v_gene: TRBV11-2; d_gene: .; CDR3aa: CASSLSQVETQYF; CDR3nt: TGTGCCAGCAGCTTGAGTCAGGTGGAGACCCAGTACTTC
j_gene: TRBJ2-3; abundance: .; v_gene: TRBV5-1; d_gene: TRBD1; CDR3aa: CASSTGTARSTDTQYF; CDR3nt: TGCGCCAGCAGCACCGGGACAGCACGTAGCACAGATACGCAGTATTTT
j_gene: TRBJ1-2; abundance: many; v_gene: TRBV5-1; d_gene: .; CDR3aa: CASSLEGSQGYGYTF; CDR3nt: TGCGCCAGCAGCTTGGAGGGCTCACAGGGCTATGGCTACACCTTC
j_gene: TRBJ1-1; abundance: .; v_gene: TRBV4-3; d_gene: .; CDR3aa: CASSQAKGSGNTEAFF; CDR3nt: TGCGCCAGCAGCCAAGCCAAAGGCAGTGGGAACACTGAAGCTTTCTTT
j_gene: TRBJ1-3; abundance: .; v_gene: TRBV20-1; d_gene: .; CDR3aa: CSARVKTSHISGNTIYF; CDR3nt: TGCAGTGCTAGAGTAAAGACGAGCCATATCTCTGGAAACACCATATATTTT
j_gene: TRBJ1-2; abundance: few; v_gene: TRBV15; d_gene: .; CDR3aa: CATSRERGQTYGYTF; CDR3nt: TGTGCCACCAGCAGAGAAAGGGGCCAAACGTATGGCTACACCTTC
j_gene: TRBJ2-3; abundance: many; v_gene: TRBV20-1; d_gene: TRBD2; CDR3aa: CSASILALTDTQYF; CDR3nt: TGCAGTGCTAGTATACTAGCGTTGACAGATACGCAGTATTTT
j_gene: TRBJ1-5; abundance: few; v_gene: TRBV7-2; d_gene: TRBD1; CDR3aa: CASSLEKGAWQPQHF; CDR3nt: TGTGCCAGCAGCTTAGAGAAGGGGGCGTGGCAGCCCCAGCATTTT
j_gene: TRBJ1-1; abundance: .; v_gene: TRBV5-1; d_gene: .; CDR3aa: CASSLIAGDTEAFF; CDR3nt: TGCGCCAGCAGCTTGATTGCAGGGGACACTGAAGCTTTCTTT
j_gene: TRBJ2-3; abundance: few; v_gene: TRBV29-1; d_gene: .; CDR3aa: CSVEDYGGTDTQYF; CDR3nt: TGCAGCGTTGAAGATTACGGGGGCACAGATACGCAGTATTTT
j_gene: TRBJ1-1; abundance: few; v_gene: TRBV6-2/TRBV6-3; d_gene: .; CDR3aa: CASSYSAGNTEAFF; CDR3nt: TGTGCCAGCAGTTACTCAGCGGGGAACACTGAAGCTTTCTTT
j_gene: TRBJ2-3; abundance: few; v_gene: TRBV6-2/TRBV6-3; d_gene: .; CDR3aa: CASSPEGGREYF; CDR3nt: TGTGCCAGCAGTCCCGAGGGTGGCCGAGAGTATTTT
j_gene: TRBJ2-7; abundance: many; v_gene: TRBV5-1; d_gene: TRBD1; CDR3aa: CASSPDRGTYEQYF; CDR3nt: TGCGCCAGCAGTCCGGACAGGGGCACCTACGAGCAGTACTTC